This T cell receptor beta chain was identified during a study of shared clonotypes between healthy human individuals. Study-wide points: Shared clonotypes: about 5.3% naive CD4, around 3.5% naive CD8, 2.3% memory CD4, 0.4% to 0.45% memory CD8. Against clonotypes common to all four donors, non-shared ones had lower generation probabilities.

Germline V lookup: CDR1 SGHVS, CDR2 FQNEAQ. The CDR3 runs to 16 residues. Germline trimming cut 2 bases from V and 8 bases from J; bases unmatched to any gene: 11. From CD4+ cells came CD45RA+ naive and CD45RA-negative memory subsets. The assay was immunoSEQ multiplex PCR, and TCRdb's table has in-frame clones only and misses some. The sample includes more than 1 million clones, about 80% seen only once; the top ten take approximately 0.5%. As for this clone: No antigen is known for it.

The source of this sequence is a man younger than 35 in good health. Some clones in this sample may be carry-over from other donors' samples. The material sequenced was memory CD4+ T cells from PBMCs. Subset noted: CD45RA-negative fraction. This rearrangement joins TRBV7-8 to TRBJ1-2; TRBD1 matches 10 bases. The CDR3 DNA reads TGTGCCAGCAGCTTAACCCCGGGACAGGGGCGAGGGGGCTACACCTTC. This gives the protein CASSLTPGQGRGGYTF.